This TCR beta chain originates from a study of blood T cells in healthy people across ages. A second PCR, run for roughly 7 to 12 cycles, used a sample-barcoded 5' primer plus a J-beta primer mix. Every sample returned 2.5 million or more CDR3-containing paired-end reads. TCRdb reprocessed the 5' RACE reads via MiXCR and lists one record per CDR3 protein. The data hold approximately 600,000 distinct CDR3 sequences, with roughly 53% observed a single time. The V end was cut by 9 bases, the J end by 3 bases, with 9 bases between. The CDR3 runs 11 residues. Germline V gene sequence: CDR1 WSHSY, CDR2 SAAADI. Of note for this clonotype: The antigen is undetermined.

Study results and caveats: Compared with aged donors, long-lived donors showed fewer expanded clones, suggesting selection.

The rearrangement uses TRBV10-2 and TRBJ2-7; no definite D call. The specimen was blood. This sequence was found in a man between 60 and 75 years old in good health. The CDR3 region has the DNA TGCGCCAGTCGAACAGACTACGAGCAGTACTTC. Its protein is CASRTDYEQYF.